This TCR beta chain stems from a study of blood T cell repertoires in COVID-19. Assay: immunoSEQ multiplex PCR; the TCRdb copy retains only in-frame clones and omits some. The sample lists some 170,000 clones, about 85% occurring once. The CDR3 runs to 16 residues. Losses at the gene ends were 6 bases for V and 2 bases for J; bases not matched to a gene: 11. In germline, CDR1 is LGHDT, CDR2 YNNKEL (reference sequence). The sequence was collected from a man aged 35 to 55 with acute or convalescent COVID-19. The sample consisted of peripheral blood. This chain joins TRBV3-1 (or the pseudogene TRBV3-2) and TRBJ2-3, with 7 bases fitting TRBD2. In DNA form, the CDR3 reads TGTGCCAGCAGGGTCGCACTAGCGTTCTACACAGATACGCAGTATTTT. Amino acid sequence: CASRVALAFYTDTQYF.